This T cell receptor (beta chain) appears in the sequencing data of a study of T cells after yellow fever vaccination. General study points: Shared CD4/CD8 clonotypes were a small share, likely from convergent recombination. Weaker overall, the secondary response nonetheless peaked faster (day 5 versus 15).

5'RACE template switching generated TCR cDNA, adding a universal primer site and UMIs. TCRdb processed the 5' RACE reads anew with MiXCR; each CDR3 protein has one entry. The sample holds about 340,000 distinct CDR3 sequences; over 8% are singletons and the top ten take under 20%. This clonotype was seen ten or more times. The antigen is undetermined. The V gene lost 5 bases and the J gene lost 4 bases, with 12 bases spanning the gap. The CDR3 is 14 residues long. CDR1 and CDR2 from the germline V gene are MNHNS and SASEGT. The chain links TRBV6-1 to TRBJ1-5; D gene uncertain. The sequences come from PBMCs, collected on the day of the first yellow fever vaccination. The clonotype comes from a man aged 18 to 29 who received the YFV17D yellow fever vaccine. This CDR3 reads CASSPIGENQPQHF. Written as DNA, the CDR3 is TGTGCCAGCAGTCCAATTGGGGAGAATCAGCCCCAGCATTTT.